The present entry profiles one T cell receptor (beta chain) with its context. Its antigen is still unknown. The CDR3 has 15 amino acids. The data belong to a study of tumor-infiltrating lymphocytes in localized non-small cell lung cancer. The protocol was immunoSEQ multiplex PCR, while the TCRdb copy is restricted to in-frame clones and leaves out a portion. The repertoire includes more than 8,500 clones, roughly 80% of them detected once, and over 15% sits in the top ten. Study conclusions and caveats: Each assay used a separate piece of the same tissue. Available tissue quantity limited TCR sequencing to a patient subset. T-cell fraction did not differ between immunotypes IM1 and IM2.

Material: uninvolved lung tissue not adjacent to the tumor. The J gene is TRBJ2-7, the V gene TRBV21-1; the table's D call of TRBD1 was not tested on the DNA. TRBV21-1 is a pseudogene. The receptor was derived from a human donor with non-small cell lung cancer. CDR3 sequence: CASPGTAKIPYEQYF. In DNA form, the CDR3 reads TGTGCCAGCCCCGGGACAGCCAAAATCCCCTACGAGCAGTACTTC.